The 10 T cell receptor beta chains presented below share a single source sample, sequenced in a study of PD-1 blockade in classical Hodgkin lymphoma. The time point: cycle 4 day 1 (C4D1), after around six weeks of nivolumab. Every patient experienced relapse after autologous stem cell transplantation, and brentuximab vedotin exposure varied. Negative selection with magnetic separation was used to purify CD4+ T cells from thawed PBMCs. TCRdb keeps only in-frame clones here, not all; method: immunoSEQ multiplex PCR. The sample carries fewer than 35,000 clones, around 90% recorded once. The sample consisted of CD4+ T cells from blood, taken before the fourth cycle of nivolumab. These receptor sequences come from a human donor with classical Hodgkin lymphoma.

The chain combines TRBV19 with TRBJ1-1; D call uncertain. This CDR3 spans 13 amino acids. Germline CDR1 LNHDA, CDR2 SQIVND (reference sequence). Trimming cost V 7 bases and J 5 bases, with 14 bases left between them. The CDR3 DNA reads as TGTGCCAGTACCACCACGGTTGGGACTGAAGCTTTCTTT. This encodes CASTTTVGTEAFF.

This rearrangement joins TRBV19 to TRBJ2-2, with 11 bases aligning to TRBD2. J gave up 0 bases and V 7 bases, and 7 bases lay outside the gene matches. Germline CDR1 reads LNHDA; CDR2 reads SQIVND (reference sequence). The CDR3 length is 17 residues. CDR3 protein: CASTNLAGGTNTGELFF. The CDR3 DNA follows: TGTGCCAGTACGAACCTAGCGGGAGGTACGAACACCGGGGAGCTGTTTTTT. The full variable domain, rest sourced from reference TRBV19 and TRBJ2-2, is DGGITQSPKYLFRKEGQNVTLSCEQNLNHDAMYWYRQDPGQGLRLIYYSQIVNDFQKGDIAEGYSVSREKKESFPLTVTSAQKNPTAFYLCASTNLAGGTNTGELFFGEGSRLTVL.

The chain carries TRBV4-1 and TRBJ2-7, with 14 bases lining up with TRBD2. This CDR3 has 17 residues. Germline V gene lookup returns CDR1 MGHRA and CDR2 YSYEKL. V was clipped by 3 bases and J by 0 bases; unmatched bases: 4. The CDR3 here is CASSHPGTSGSSYEQYF. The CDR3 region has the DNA TGCGCCAGCAGCCACCCCGGGACTAGCGGGAGCTCCTACGAGCAGTACTTC.

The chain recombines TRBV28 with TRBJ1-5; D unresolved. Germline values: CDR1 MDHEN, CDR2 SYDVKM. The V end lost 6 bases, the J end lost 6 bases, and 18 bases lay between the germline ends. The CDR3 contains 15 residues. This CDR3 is CASSPAGSLGQPQHF. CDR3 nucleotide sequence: TGTGCCAGCAGCCCCGCGGGGAGTTTGGGTCAGCCCCAGCATTTT.

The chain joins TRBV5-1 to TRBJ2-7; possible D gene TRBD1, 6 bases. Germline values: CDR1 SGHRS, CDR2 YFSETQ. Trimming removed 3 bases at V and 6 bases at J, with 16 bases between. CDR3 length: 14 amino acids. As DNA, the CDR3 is TGCGCCAGCAGCTCCGTTAGGACAGCCCTCGAGCAGTACTTC. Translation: CASSSVRTALEQYF. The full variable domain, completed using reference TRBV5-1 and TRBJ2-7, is KAGVTQTPRYLIKTRGQQVTLSCSPISGHRSVSWYQQTPGQGLQFLFEYFSETQRNKGNFPGRFSGRQFSNSRSEMNVSTLELGDSALYLCASSSVRTALEQYFGPGTRLTVT.

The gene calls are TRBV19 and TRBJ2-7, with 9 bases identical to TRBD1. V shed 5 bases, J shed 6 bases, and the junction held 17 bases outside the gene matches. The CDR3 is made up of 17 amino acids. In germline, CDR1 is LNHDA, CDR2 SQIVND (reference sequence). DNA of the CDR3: TGTGCCAGTAGTTACGGATCACCGGGACAGGGAGCGAGCGAGCAGTACTTC. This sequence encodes CASSYGSPGQGASEQYF.

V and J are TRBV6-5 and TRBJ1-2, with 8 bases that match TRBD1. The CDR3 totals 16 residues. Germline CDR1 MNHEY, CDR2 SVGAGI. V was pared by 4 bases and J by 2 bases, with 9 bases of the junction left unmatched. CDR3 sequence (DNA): TGTGCCAGCAGTTTTACCGGGACAGGACTAAACTATGGCTACACCTTC. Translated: CASSFTGTGLNYGYTF.

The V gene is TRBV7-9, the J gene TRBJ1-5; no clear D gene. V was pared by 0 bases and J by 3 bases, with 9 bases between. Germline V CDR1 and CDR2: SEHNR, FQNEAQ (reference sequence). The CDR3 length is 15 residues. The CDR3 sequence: CASSLAQDPNQPQHF. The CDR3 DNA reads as TGTGCCAGCAGCTTAGCTCAGGACCCCAATCAGCCCCAGCATTTT.

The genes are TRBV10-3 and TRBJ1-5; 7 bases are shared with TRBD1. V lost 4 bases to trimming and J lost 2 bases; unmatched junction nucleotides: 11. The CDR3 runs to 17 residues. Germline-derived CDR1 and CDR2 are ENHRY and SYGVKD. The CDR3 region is CAISARGGRLGNQPQHF. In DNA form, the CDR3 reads TGTGCCATCAGTGCCAGGGGGGGGCGGCTGGGCAATCAGCCCCAGCATTTT.

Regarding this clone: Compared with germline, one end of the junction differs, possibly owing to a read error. CDR3 sequence (DNA): TGTGCCAGCAGCCCAGAAAGCGGGAGAAACCCCCGTCGCTTC. It is translated as CASSPESGRNPRRF. The chain couples TRBV6-5 to TRBJ2-7, with TRBD2 identical over 8 bases. Germline assignment: CDR1 MNHEY and CDR2 SVGAGI. This CDR3 spans 14 amino acids.